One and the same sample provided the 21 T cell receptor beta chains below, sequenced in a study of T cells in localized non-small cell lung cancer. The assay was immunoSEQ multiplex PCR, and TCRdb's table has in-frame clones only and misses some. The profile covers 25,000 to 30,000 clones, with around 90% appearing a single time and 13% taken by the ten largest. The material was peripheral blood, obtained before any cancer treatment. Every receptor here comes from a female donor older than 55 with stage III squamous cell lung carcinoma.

CDR3: CASSPTVSGNTIYF. The CDR3 bases are TGCGCCAGCAGCCCCACGGTCTCTGGAAACACCATATATTTT. The V and J genes are TRBV5-1 and TRBJ1-3; D is unclear. There are 14 residues in the CDR3. Germline V gives CDR1 SGHRS, CDR2 YFSETQ. Trimming removed 4 bases at V and 0 bases at J, with 8 bases between.

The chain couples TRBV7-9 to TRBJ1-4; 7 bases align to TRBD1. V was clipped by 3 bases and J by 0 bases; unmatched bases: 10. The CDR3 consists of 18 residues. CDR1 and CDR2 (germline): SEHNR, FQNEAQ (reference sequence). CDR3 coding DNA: TGTGCCAGCAGCTTTCCCACGGGGACAGAAGCAACTAATGAAAAACTGTTTTTT. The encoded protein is CASSFPTGTEATNEKLFF.

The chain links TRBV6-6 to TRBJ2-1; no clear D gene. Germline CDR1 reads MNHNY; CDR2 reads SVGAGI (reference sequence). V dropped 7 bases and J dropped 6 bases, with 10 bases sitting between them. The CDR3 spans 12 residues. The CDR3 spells CASTIVGNEQFF. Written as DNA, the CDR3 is TGTGCCAGCACTATAGTAGGCAATGAGCAGTTCTTC.

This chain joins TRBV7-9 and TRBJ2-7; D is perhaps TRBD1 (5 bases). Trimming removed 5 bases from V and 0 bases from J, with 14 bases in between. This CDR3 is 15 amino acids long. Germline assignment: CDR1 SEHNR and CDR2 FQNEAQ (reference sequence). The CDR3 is CASSRPPDNSYEQYF. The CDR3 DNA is TGTGCCAGCAGCCGCCCCCCGGACAACTCCTACGAGCAGTACTTC.

CDR3 in DNA: TGCGCCAGCAGCGGGCAATCTAGCACAGATACGCAGTATTTT. Protein product: CASSGQSSTDTQYF. The genes are TRBV5-1 and TRBJ2-3; unclear D gene. The germline V and J ends were trimmed by 4 bases and 0 bases, with 9 bases remaining between them. The CDR3 sequence is 14 residues long. CDR1 is SGHRS and CDR2 is YFSETQ in the germline V gene.

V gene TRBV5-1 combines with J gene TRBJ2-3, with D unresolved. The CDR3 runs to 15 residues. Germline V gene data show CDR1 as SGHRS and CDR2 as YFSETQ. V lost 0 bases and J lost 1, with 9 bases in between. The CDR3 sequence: CASSLAGQGTDTQYF. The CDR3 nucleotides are TGCGCCAGCAGCTTGGCAGGCCAGGGCACAGATACGCAGTATTTT. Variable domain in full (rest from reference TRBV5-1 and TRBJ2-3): KAGVTQTPRYLIKTRGQQVTLSCSPISGHRSVSWYQQTPGQGLQFLFEYFSETQRNKGNFPGRFSGRQFSNSRSEMNVSTLELGDSALYLCASSLAGQGTDTQYFGPGTRLTVL.

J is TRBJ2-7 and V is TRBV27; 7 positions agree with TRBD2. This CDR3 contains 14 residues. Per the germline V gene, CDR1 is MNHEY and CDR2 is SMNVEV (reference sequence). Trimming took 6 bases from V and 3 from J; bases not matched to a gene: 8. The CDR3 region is CASSQGTTLYEQYF. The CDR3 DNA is TGTGCCAGCAGCCAAGGGACTACTCTCTACGAGCAGTACTTC.

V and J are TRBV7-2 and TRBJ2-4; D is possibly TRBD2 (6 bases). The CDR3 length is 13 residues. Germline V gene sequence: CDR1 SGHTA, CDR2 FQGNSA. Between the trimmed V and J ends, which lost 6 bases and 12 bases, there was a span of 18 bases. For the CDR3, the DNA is TGTGCCAGCAGTCCCCAGGGACTGGATGCTCAGTACTTC. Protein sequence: CASSPQGLDAQYF.

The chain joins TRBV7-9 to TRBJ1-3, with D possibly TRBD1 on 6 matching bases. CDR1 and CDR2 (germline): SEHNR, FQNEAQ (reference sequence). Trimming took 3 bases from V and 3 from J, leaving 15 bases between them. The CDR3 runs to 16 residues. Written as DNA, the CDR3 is TGTGCCAGCAGCTTTAGTGTCGGGGGCCTTGGAAACACCATATATTTT. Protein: CASSFSVGGLGNTIYF.

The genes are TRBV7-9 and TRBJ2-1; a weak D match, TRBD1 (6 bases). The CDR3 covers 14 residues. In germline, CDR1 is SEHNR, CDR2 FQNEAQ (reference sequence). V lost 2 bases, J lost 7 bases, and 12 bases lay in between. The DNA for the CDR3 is TGTGCCAGCAGCTTAAATGGCAGGGGTAATGAGCAGTTCTTC. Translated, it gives CASSLNGRGNEQFF.

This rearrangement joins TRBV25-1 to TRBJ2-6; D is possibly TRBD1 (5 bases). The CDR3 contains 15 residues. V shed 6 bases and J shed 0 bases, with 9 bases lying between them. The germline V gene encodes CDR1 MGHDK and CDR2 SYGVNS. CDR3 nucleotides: TGTGCCAGCAGAACAGGTATCTCTGGGGCCAACGTCCTGACTTTC. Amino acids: CASRTGISGANVLTF.

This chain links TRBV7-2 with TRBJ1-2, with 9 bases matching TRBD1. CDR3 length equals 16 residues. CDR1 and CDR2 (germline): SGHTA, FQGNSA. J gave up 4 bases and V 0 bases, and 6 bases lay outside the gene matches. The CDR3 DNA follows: TGTGCCAGCAGCTTAGCGGGGACAGGGCTCCTCTATGGCTACACCTTC. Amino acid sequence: CASSLAGTGLLYGYTF.

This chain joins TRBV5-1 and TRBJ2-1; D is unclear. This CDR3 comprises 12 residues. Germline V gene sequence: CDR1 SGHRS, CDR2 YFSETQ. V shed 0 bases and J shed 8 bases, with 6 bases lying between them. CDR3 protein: CASSLDADEQFF. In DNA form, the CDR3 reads TGCGCCAGCAGCTTGGATGCGGATGAGCAGTTCTTC.

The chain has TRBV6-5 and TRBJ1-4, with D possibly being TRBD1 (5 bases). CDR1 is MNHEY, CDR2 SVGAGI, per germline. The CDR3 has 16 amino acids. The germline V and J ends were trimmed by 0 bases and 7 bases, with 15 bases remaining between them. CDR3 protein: CASSYSRAGLSEKLFF. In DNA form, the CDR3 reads TGTGCCAGCAGTTACTCCAGGGCCGGCTTAAGTGAAAAACTGTTTTTT.

Written as DNA, the CDR3 is TGTGCCAGCAGTGTAGAATTGTATGAGACCCAGTACTTC. It specifies CASSVELYETQYF. The rearrangement links TRBV2 to TRBJ2-5; D is ambiguous. Trimming left V 4 bases short and J 5 bases short, with 11 bases between. This CDR3 is built from 13 residues. Per the germline V gene, CDR1 is SNHLY and CDR2 is FYNNEI.

Written as DNA, the CDR3 is TGTGCAAGTCGCTTGGACAGGGGGTCGACCTGGTATAGCAATCAGCCCCAGCATTTT. Protein: CASRLDRGSTWYSNQPQHF. V and J are TRBV12-2 and TRBJ1-5; TRBD1 is taken as the D call from the table, unchecked against the DNA. TRBV12-2 is termed a pseudogene. The CDR3 is 19 amino acids.

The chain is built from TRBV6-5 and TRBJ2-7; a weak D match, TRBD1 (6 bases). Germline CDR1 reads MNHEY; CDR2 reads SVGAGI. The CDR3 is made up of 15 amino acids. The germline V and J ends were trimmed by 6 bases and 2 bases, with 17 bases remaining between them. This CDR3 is CASRALGAGAYEQYF. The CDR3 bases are TGTGCCAGCAGGGCCTTAGGGGCAGGGGCCTACGAGCAGTACTTC.

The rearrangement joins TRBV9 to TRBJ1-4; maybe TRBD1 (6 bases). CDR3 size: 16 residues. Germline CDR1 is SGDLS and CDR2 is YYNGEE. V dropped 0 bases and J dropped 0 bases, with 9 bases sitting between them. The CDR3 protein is CASSVAGQPTNEKLFF. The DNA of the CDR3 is TGTGCCAGCAGCGTAGCCGGACAGCCAACTAATGAAAAACTGTTTTTT.

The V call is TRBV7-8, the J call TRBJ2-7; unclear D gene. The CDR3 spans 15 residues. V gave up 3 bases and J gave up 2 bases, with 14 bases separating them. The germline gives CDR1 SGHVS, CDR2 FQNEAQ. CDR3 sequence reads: CASSLQTSIPYEQYF. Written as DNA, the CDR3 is TGTGCCAGCAGCTTGCAGACTTCCATCCCCTACGAGCAGTACTTC.

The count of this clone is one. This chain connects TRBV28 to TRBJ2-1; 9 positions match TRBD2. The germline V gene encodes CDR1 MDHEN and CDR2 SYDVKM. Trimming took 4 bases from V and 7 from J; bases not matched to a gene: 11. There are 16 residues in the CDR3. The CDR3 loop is CASSWGQGLAGNEQFF. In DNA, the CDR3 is TGTGCCAGCAGTTGGGGTCAGGGACTAGCAGGTAATGAGCAGTTCTTC. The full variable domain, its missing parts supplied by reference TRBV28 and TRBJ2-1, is DVKVTQSSRYLVKRTGEKVFLECVQDMDHENMFWYRQDPGLGLRLIYFSYDVKMKEKGDIPEGYSVSREKKERFSLILESASTNQTSMYLCASSWGQGLAGNEQFFGPGTRLTVL.

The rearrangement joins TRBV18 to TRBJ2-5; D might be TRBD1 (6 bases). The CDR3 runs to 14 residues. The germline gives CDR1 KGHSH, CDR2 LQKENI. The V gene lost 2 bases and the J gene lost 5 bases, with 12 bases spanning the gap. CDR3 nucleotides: TGTGCCAGCTCACCAGTGGGGGCCCCTGAGACCCAGTACTTC. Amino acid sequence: CASSPVGAPETQYF.